A selection of T cell receptor beta chains follows, all from one sample in a study of vaccination and CD4 T cells after COVID-19. TCRdb fed the PCR reads into MiXCR, producing one record per CDR3 protein. The repertoire consists of some 18,000 distinct CDR3 sequences, with 58% occurring once and the leading ten covering 6% to 8.5%. For these TCRs, the target antigens are not known. The sample here was CD4+ T cells from blood, cultured in vitro, taken before SARS-CoV-2 vaccination. The receptors shown here come from a human donor who had recovered from COVID-19. CDR3s include the opening cysteine and the closing phenylalanine or tryptophan. The D gene is left open where the match is weak. Not every row has a clone size; where given, it reads once, few, many or a size class.

size	D	V	J	DNA	CDR3
.	TRBD2	TRBV28	TRBJ2-7	TGTGCCAGCTGGACTAGCGGGAGTACGGGCGAGCAGTACTTC	CASWTSGSTGEQYF
.	TRBD2	TRBV20-1	TRBJ2-1	TGCAGTGCACACCCTAGCGGGAGGGCTTATGAGCAGTTCTTC	CSAHPSGRAYEQFF
once	TRBD1	TRBV2	TRBJ1-1	TGTGCCAGCAGTAAAGGACAGGGGGCCCGGGCTGAAGCTTTCTTT	CASSKGQGARAEAFF
once	.	TRBV20-1	TRBJ2-1	TGCAGTGCTACGTTAGCGGTCTCCTACAATGAGCAGTTCTTC	CSATLAVSYNEQFF
.	.	TRBV25-1	TRBJ2-3	TGTGCCAGCACCCCCCTCAGCGGGAGCACAGATACGCAGTATTTT	CASTPLSGSTDTQYF
.	TRBD1	TRBV7-2	TRBJ2-5	TGTGCCAGCAGCCTGGACAGGGGGAGAGGGGAGACCCAGTACTTC	CASSLDRGRGETQYF
few	TRBD1	TRBV7-6	TRBJ1-6	TGTGCCAGCAGCTACGGGACAGGGAGAACCTCCTATAATTCACCCCTCCACTTT	CASSYGTGRTSYNSPLHF
.	.	TRBV5-1	TRBJ1-5	TGCGCCAGCAGCTTGGGTGACGGGTCTCGTCAGCCCCAGCATTTT	CASSLGDGSRQPQHF
.	.	TRBV6-2/TRBV6-3	TRBJ2-6	TGTGCCAGCGTTTACTCCTCTGGGGCCAACGTCCTGACTTTC	CASVYSSGANVLTF
.	TRBD2	TRBV18	TRBJ2-7	TGTGCCAGCTCACCAGAAGCGGGAGGGCCCCGGCAGTACTTC	CASSPEAGGPRQYF
.	.	TRBV28	TRBJ1-5	TGTGCCAGTAACGCACGGGGGGCGCGGGGTTATAGCAATCAGCCCCAGCATTTT	CASNARGARGYSNQPQHF
.	TRBD2	TRBV7-3	TRBJ2-3	TGTGCCAGCAGCTTATTTAGCGGGAGTTCAGATACGCAGTATTTT	CASSLFSGSSDTQYF
.	TRBD1	TRBV11-3	TRBJ2-3	TGTGCCAGCAGCTTGGGACAGCCTACGGATACGCAGTATTTT	CASSLGQPTDTQYF
.	.	TRBV5-8	TRBJ1-1	TGTGCCAGCAGCGGTCGACTGATGAACACTGAAGCTTTCTTT	CASSGRLMNTEAFF
.	.	TRBV19	TRBJ1-2	TGTGCCAGTAGTATAGATCGGGACGGTCGGGGCGGCTACACCTTC	CASSIDRDGRGGYTF